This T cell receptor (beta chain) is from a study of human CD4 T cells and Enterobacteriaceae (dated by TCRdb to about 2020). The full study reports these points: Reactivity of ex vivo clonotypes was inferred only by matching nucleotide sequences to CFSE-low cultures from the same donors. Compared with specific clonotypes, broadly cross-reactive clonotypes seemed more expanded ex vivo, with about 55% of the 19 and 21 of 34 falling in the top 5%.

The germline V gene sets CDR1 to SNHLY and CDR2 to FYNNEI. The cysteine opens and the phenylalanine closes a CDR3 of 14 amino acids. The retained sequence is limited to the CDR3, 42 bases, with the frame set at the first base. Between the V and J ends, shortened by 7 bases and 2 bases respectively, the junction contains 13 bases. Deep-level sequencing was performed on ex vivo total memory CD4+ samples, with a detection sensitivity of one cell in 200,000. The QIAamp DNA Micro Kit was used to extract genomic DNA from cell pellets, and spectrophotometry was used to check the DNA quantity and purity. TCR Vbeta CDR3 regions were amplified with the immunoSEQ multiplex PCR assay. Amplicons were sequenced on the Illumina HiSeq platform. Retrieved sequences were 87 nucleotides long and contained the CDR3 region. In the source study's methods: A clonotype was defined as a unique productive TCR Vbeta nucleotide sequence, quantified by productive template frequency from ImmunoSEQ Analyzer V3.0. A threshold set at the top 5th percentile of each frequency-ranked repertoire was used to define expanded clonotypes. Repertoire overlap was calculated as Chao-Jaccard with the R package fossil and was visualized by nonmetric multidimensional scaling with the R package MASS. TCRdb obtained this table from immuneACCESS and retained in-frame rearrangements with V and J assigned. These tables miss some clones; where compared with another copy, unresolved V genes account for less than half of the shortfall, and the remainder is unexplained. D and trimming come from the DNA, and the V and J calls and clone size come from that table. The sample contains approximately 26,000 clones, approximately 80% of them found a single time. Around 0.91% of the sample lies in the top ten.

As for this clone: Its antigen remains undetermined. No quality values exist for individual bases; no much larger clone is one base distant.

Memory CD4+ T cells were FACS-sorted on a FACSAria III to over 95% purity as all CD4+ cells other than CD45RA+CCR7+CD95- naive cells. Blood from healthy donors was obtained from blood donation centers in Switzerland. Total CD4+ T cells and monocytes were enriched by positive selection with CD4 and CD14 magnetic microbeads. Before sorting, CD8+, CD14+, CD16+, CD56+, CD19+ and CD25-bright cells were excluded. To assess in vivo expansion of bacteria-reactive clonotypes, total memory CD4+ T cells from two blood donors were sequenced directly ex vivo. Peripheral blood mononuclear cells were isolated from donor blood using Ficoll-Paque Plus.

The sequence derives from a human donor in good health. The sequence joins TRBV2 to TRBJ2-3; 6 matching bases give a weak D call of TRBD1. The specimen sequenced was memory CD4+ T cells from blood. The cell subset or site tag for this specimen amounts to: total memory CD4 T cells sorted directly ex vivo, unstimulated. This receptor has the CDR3 CASNPDSSTDTQYF. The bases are TGTGCCAGCAATCCGGACAGCTCCACAGATACGCAGTATTTT.